This TCR beta chain was identified during a study of shared T cell receptors in the human thymus. This clone has just a few counts. Libraries were prepared by immunoSEQ multiplex PCR; TCRdb keeps only in-frame clonotypes and omits some of them. The sample includes fewer than 700,000 clones, more than 75% seen only once; the top ten take 0.0095% to 0.011%. The CDR3 runs 16 residues. The V and J ends lost 4 bases and 4 bases, in that order; junction bases with no gene match: 4. Germline V lookup: CDR1 SGDLS, CDR2 YYNGEE. The sample was also linked to a second study, of human thymus T cells.

The source material was thymocytes. The TCR sequence derives from a boy under three years old with a congenital heart defect. The chain employs TRBV9 and TRBJ2-5; TRBD2 aligns across 16 bases. CDR3 nucleotides: TGTGCCAGCAGCCCGGGACTAGCGGGAGGGGGAGAGACCCAGTACTTC. Its translation is CASSPGLAGGGETQYF.